The clone carrying this T cell receptor (beta chain) appeared a few times. Its specificity is not known. The read falls 3 residues short of the CDR3 end, and the missing part is taken from the germline J gene. V lost 4 bases to trimming and J lost 0 bases, with 10 bases between them. The CDR3 runs to 14 residues. Looked up from germline, CDR1 is LNHDA and CDR2 is SQIVND (reference sequence). The data derive from a study of T cell clonality in common variable immunodeficiency. Study-level points and caveats: Reportedly, TCR beta sequences from common variable immunodeficiency showed fewer deletions and N-nucleotide insertions.

Assay used: immunoSEQ multiplex PCR; TCRdb lists only in-frame clones, some missing. The sample was found to contain over 30,000 clones, and every one recurs. This chain uses TRBV19 with TRBJ2-7; D unresolved. Specimen: peripheral blood mononuclear cells. The origin of this receptor is a human donor with common variable immunodeficiency. The CDR3 here is CASSNPSYSYEQYF. The part of the CDR3 DNA that was read is TGTGCCAGTAGTAATCCCAGTTACTCCTACGAG.